Sequencing of this T cell receptor beta chain was carried out in a study of blood T cell repertoires in COVID-19. Study details: Sample material is recorded as cDNA or gDNA derived from T cells, B-cell-depleted T cells, or PBMCs.

How the authors handled the data: Cell counts per sample came from amplifying reference gene primers. Assay used: immunoSEQ multiplex PCR; TCRdb lists only in-frame clones, some missing. V and J calls and clone size are given by that table; D and trimming were obtained from the DNA. The sample lists some 250,000 clones, approximately 90% occurring once. Individuals aged roughly 18 to 90 years were recruited from about two dozen US areas. Assignments of participants to cohorts depended upon their own reported clinical history. Trimming at V came to 1 base and at J to 5 bases, leaving 6 bases not matched to a gene. This CDR3 has 14 amino acids. CDR1 and CDR2 from the germline V gene are SGHTS and YDEGEE.

The V and J genes are TRBV5-8 and TRBJ2-7, with 7 positions matching TRBD1. Sequenced input: PBMCs or T cells enriched from blood (not recorded which). The sequence derives from a middle-aged man who had recovered from COVID-19. Here the CDR3 DNA reads TGTGCCAGCAGCTTGTACAGGGGAGTCCACGAGCAGTACTTC. It is translated as CASSLYRGVHEQYF.